This TCR beta chain was sequenced for a study of T cell responses to AZD1222 COVID-19 vaccine. Second-dose recipients at about 4 or about 12 weeks were treated as one pooled group. The study, taken as a whole, reports: Clonal diversity may have been underestimated, and the donors were mostly white British, with more females than males.

Here immunoSEQ multiplex PCR was the method, and the copy in TCRdb shows in-frame clones only, minus some. The sample has over 150,000 clones; 70% to 90% are singletons. Notes on this clone: Its antigen is still unknown.

Trimming shortened V by 6 bases and J by 8 bases, and 14 bases separated the two germline ends. CDR1 and CDR2 (germline): LGHDT, YNNKEL (reference sequence). The CDR3 has 13 residues. The clonotype was recovered from an adult who received the AZD1222 COVID-19 vaccine. The sequenced sample was peripheral blood, obtained 28 days after the second AZD1222 dose. This chain joins TRBV3-1 (or the pseudogene TRBV3-2) and TRBJ2-4, with D perhaps being TRBD1 or TRBD2 (5 bases each). The CDR3 is CASSGGSGDIQYF. CDR3 sequence (DNA): TGTGCCAGCAGTGGGGGAAGTGGGGACATTCAGTACTTC.